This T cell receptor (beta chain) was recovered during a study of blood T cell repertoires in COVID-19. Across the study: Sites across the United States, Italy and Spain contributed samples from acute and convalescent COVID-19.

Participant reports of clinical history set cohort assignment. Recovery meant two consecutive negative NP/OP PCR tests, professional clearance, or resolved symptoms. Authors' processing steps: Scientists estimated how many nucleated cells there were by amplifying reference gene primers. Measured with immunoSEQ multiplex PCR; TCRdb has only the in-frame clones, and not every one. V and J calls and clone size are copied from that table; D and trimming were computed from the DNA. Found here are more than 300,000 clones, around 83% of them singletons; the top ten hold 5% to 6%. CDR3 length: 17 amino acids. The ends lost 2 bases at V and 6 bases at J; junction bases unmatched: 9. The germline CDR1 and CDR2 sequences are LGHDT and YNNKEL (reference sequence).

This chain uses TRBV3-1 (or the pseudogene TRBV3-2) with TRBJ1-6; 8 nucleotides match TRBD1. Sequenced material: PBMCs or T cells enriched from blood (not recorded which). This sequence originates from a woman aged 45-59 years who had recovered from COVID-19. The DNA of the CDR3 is TGTGCCAGCAGCCAACTCCCATCCGGGACAGGTAATTCACCCCTCCACTTT. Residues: CASSQLPSGTGNSPLHF.